Shown below are 26 T cell receptor beta chains from a single sample sequenced in a study of blood T cell repertoires in COVID-19 (dated by TCRdb to 2020 to 2022). The receptor library was made with the immunoSEQ multiplex PCR assay. The table comes from immuneACCESS by way of TCRdb, which keeps in-frame sequences with V and J called. Part of the clones is missing from these tables; in studies checked, under half for an unresolved V gene and the rest for unknown reasons. In all, the sample holds under 250,000 clones, and about 90% of those were seen once. The ten largest clones represent over 1.1% of the sample. Sequenced material: peripheral blood. These receptor sequences come from a man older than 75 with acute or convalescent COVID-19.

V usage is TRBV7-9 and J usage is TRBJ2-1; the D gene is possibly TRBD2 (5 bases). The CDR3 contains 17 residues. V was shortened by 0 bases and J by 5 bases, with 17 bases between the two germline ends. Germline loops: CDR1 SEHNR, CDR2 FQNEAQ (reference sequence). The CDR3 protein is CASSLAWVREKHNEQFF. Here the CDR3 DNA reads TGTGCCAGCAGCTTAGCGTGGGTCCGGGAAAAACACAATGAGCAGTTCTTC.

The chain couples TRBV7-2 to TRBJ2-3, with a weak D call TRBD2 (6 bases). The V gene's germline CDR1 is SGHTA and CDR2 FQGNSA. Trimming removed 6 bases at V and 5 bases at J, with 6 bases between. The CDR3 runs to 11 residues. The CDR3 nucleotides are TGTGCCAGCAGGGGGGGAGATACGCAGTATTTT. Its protein is CASRGGDTQYF.

The rearrangement uses TRBV2 and TRBJ2-1; 8 positions agree with TRBD2. Germline trimming cut 3 bases from V and 8 bases from J; bases unmatched to any gene: 9. CDR1 and CDR2 (germline): SNHLY, FYNNEI. This CDR3 has 15 amino acids. DNA of the CDR3: TGTGCCAGCAGTGACTCTAGCGGGTATATGGATGAGCAGTTCTTC. Its protein product is CASSDSSGYMDEQFF.

V is TRBV7-2 and J is TRBJ1-1; 9 bases map to TRBD1. The CDR3 totals 16 residues. V dropped 5 bases and J dropped 1; count of bases not matched to a gene: 8. Germline V gene data show CDR1 as SGHTA and CDR2 as FQGNSA. Here the CDR3 reads CASSRAPDRGNTEAFF. The CDR3 DNA is TGTGCCAGCAGCCGCGCTCCGGACAGGGGGAACACTGAAGCTTTCTTT.

This chain's CDR3 is CASSFQGGTGNTIYF. The DNA for the CDR3 is TGTGCCAGCAGTTTCCAGGGGGGAACTGGAAACACCATATATTTT. The J gene is TRBJ1-3, the V gene TRBV27; the match to TRBD1 covers 7 bases. The germline CDR1 and CDR2 sequences are MNHEY and SMNVEV (reference sequence). Germline trimming cut 3 bases from V and 2 bases from J; bases unmatched to any gene: 4. The CDR3 has 15 residues.

The V and J genes are TRBV6-2 or TRBV6-3 and TRBJ2-2; unclear D gene. From germline, CDR1 is MNHEY and CDR2 SVGEGT. V was cut by 2 bases and J by 2 bases, with 6 bases left in between. The CDR3 covers 14 residues. The CDR3 is CASSYDLNTGELFF. The CDR3 region has the DNA TGTGCCAGCAGTTACGACTTAAACACCGGGGAGCTGTTTTTT.

The gene calls are TRBV5-1 and TRBJ1-1; a weak D match, TRBD1 (5 bases). Between the trimmed V and J ends, which lost 8 bases and 3 bases, there was a span of 14 bases. The germline V gene has CDR1 SGHRS and CDR2 YFSETQ. The CDR3 has 13 amino acids. The CDR3 DNA follows: TGCGCCAGTGGATGGGGCAGGGACACTGAAGCTTTCTTT. Its translation is CASGWGRDTEAFF.

The rearrangement joins TRBV5-1 to TRBJ2-3; 8 bases map to TRBD1. The V gene's germline CDR1 is SGHRS and CDR2 YFSETQ. There are 14 residues in the CDR3. J gave up 3 bases and V 4 bases, and 4 bases lay outside the gene matches. CDR3 protein: CASSVDRETDTQYF. CDR3 bases: TGCGCCAGCAGCGTGGACAGGGAGACAGATACGCAGTATTTT.

This rearrangement joins TRBV5-1 to TRBJ1-1; possible D gene TRBD1, 5 bases. Germline lookup yields CDR1 SGHRS and CDR2 YFSETQ. The germline V and J ends were trimmed by 0 bases and 6 bases, with 15 bases remaining between them. The CDR3 is 15 residues long. CDR3 sequence reads: CASSLVLGEGSEAFF. The CDR3 nucleotides are TGCGCCAGCAGCTTGGTGTTAGGGGAGGGGTCTGAAGCTTTCTTT.

CDR3 sequence (DNA): TGTGCCAGCCTAATAGGGGGCCGAGGACTATACAATGAGCAGTTCTTC. Translated: CASLIGGRGLYNEQFF. The V and J genes are TRBV6-6 and TRBJ2-1; D might be TRBD1 (7 bases). From germline, CDR1 is MNHNY and CDR2 SVGAGI (reference sequence). The CDR3 extends over 16 amino acids. V was trimmed by 8 bases and J by 4 bases, leaving 21 bases between them.

The chain joins TRBV5-5 to TRBJ1-6; 10 bases are shared with TRBD1. Trimming cost V 4 bases and J 0 bases; bases outside gene matches: 4. The CDR3 is 17 amino acids. Germline loops: CDR1 SGHKS, CDR2 YYEKEE (reference sequence). In nucleotides, the CDR3 is TGTGCCAGCAGCGGTGGGACAGGGGACTCCTATAATTCACCCCTCCACTTT. It encodes CASSGGTGDSYNSPLHF.

The gene calls are TRBV7-2 and TRBJ1-2; the D gene is possibly TRBD1 (6 bases). CDR3 length equals 14 residues. Trimming took 5 bases from V and 4 from J, leaving 14 bases between them. Germline V gene data show CDR1 as SGHTA and CDR2 as FQGNSA. CDR3 sequence reads: CASSEDSLSYGYTF. The CDR3 nucleotides read TGTGCCAGCAGCGAGGACAGTCTCTCCTATGGCTACACCTTC.

The gene calls are TRBV7-9 and TRBJ1-4; D remains ambiguous. The CDR3 spans 15 residues. The V end was cut by 0 bases, the J end by 8 bases, with 13 bases between. The germline CDR1 and CDR2 sequences are SEHNR and FQNEAQ (reference sequence). For the CDR3, the DNA is TGTGCCAGCAGCTTAGCGCAGGTTCGACGGGAAAAACTGTTTTTT. Its translation: CASSLAQVRREKLFF.

The CDR3 here is CASSQAKGGGPADTQYF. CDR3 nucleotides: TGTGCCAGCAGCCAAGCCAAGGGGGGAGGGCCGGCAGATACGCAGTATTTT. V gene TRBV4-2 combines with J gene TRBJ2-3, with D possibly being TRBD2 (7 bases). The CDR3 is 17 residues long. V shed 1 base and J shed 4 bases, with 18 bases lying between them. Germline CDR1 and CDR2: LGHNA and YNFKEQ.

The rearrangement links TRBV19 to TRBJ1-2; D remains unclear. CDR1 is LNHDA, CDR2 SQIVND, per germline (reference sequence). V lost 5 bases to trimming and J lost 3 bases, with 10 bases between them. The CDR3 consists of 13 residues. CDR3 sequence reads: CASSPQPDYGYTF. As DNA, the CDR3 is TGTGCCAGTAGTCCACAGCCAGACTATGGCTACACCTTC.

V and J are TRBV4-2 and TRBJ1-4; 9 bases line up with TRBD1. The CDR3 totals 15 residues. Per germline, CDR1 LGHNA and CDR2 YNFKEQ. The trim removed 3 bases at V and 7 bases at J, leaving 6 bases unmatched. The CDR3 DNA is TGTGCCAGCAGCCATTACACAGGGGGCATTGAAAAACTGTTTTTT. This translates into CASSHYTGGIEKLFF.

This clone was observed once. The chain has TRBV2 and TRBJ1-2; D remains unclear. Germline lookup yields CDR1 SNHLY and CDR2 FYNNEI. With 7 bases removed from V and 5 bases from J, the gap between germline ends came to 14 bases. The CDR3 runs 13 residues. The CDR3: CASIADTNYGYTF. In DNA, the CDR3 is TGTGCCAGCATCGCTGACACCAATTATGGCTACACCTTC.

This sequence joins TRBV10-3 and TRBJ1-2; D is unclear. This CDR3 spans 11 amino acids. V was clipped by 9 bases and J by 0 bases, with 5 bases between them. From germline, CDR1 is ENHRY and CDR2 SYGVKD. The CDR3 DNA reads as TGTGCCATTGGCCCTAACTATGGCTACACCTTC. Translated, it gives CAIGPNYGYTF.

This clone was seen a handful of times. V is TRBV15 and J is TRBJ1-1; D is unresolved. Trimming removed 5 bases from V and 0 bases from J, with 10 bases in between. The CDR3 is 14 amino acids. CDR1 is LNHNV and CDR2 is YYDKDF in the germline V gene (reference sequence). CDR3 loop: CATSGNTMNTEAFF. The CDR3 DNA is TGTGCCACCAGCGGCAACACCATGAACACTGAAGCTTTCTTT.

This chain joins TRBV28 and TRBJ2-7, with 10 bases identical to TRBD1. Per germline, CDR1 MDHEN and CDR2 SYDVKM. With V trimmed by 2 bases and J by 2 bases, 6 bases remained unmatched. This CDR3 contains 16 residues. The CDR3 nucleotides read TGTGCCAGCAGTTTAGCCGGGACAGGGGCCCCCTACGAGCAGTACTTC. As protein: CASSLAGTGAPYEQYF.

The chain employs TRBV3-1 (or the pseudogene TRBV3-2) and TRBJ1-6; 7 bases match TRBD1. CDR3 length equals 14 residues. J lost 8 bases, V lost 4 bases, and 5 bases had no gene match. Germline assignment: CDR1 LGHDT and CDR2 YNNKEL (reference sequence). CDR3 coding DNA: TGTGCCAGCAGCCCCCGGGACAGCCATTCACCCCTCCACTTT. As protein: CASSPRDSHSPLHF.

The chain employs TRBV29-1 and TRBJ1-2; possibly TRBD1 for D (6 bases). CDR1 and CDR2 from the germline V gene are SQVTM and ANQGSEA. V was trimmed by 1 base and J by 4 bases, leaving 13 bases between them. The CDR3 has 14 residues. CDR3 DNA: TGCAGCGTTGAAGCCCCAACAGGGTTCTATGGCTACACCTTC. As protein: CSVEAPTGFYGYTF.

The J gene is TRBJ2-3, the V gene TRBV5-1, with 7 bases fitting TRBD1. CDR3 size: 16 residues. The J segment lost 0 bases and the V segment lost 4 bases, leaving 8 bases of the junction unmatched. Germline assignment: CDR1 SGHRS and CDR2 YFSETQ. The CDR3 is CASSTTGPTSTDTQYF. DNA for the CDR3: TGCGCCAGCAGCACGACAGGGCCGACGAGCACAGATACGCAGTATTTT.

The V gene is TRBV14, the J gene TRBJ1-6, with D possibly being TRBD1 (6 bases). The CDR3 consists of 12 residues. Germline CDR1 and CDR2: SGHDN and FVKESK. Trimming removed 5 bases from V and 10 bases from J, with 9 bases in between. This CDR3 is CASSRTDSPLHF. Here the CDR3 DNA reads TGTGCCAGCAGCAGGACAGACTCACCCCTCCACTTT.

The chain employs TRBV10-3 and TRBJ1-6; D not certain. The CDR3 runs to 15 residues. CDR1 is ENHRY, CDR2 SYGVKD, per germline. V lost 7 bases to trimming and J lost 9 bases, with 19 bases between them. This CDR3 is CAIKDSSGFSSPLHF. The CDR3 DNA follows: TGTGCCATCAAAGATTCGTCCGGGTTTAGTTCACCCCTCCACTTT.

V usage is TRBV27 and J usage is TRBJ2-7; a weak D match, TRBD2 (6 bases). The V end was cut by 2 bases, the J end by 2 bases, with 16 bases between. Germline values: CDR1 MNHEY, CDR2 SMNVEV (reference sequence). The CDR3 runs to 16 residues. The CDR3 loop reads CASSLGGAEFPYEQYF. The CDR3 nucleotides read TGTGCCAGCAGTTTAGGAGGGGCCGAATTTCCCTACGAGCAGTACTTC.